These 25 T cell receptor beta chains share one sample of origin, sequenced in a study of metastatic and nonmetastatic thyroid tumors. Among the patients, none had received any treatment before thyroid surgery. TCRdb recomputed clones from the PCR reads via MiXCR. Of about 24,000 clones listed, 24% are singletons. The sequenced sample was tumor tissue. The receptors originated from a male donor with papillary thyroid cancer or a benign thyroid nodule (not recorded which). Some clones in this sample may be carry-over from other donors' samples.

This clone is medium-sized by share. The CDR3 bases are TGTGCCAGCAGCCTGCAGCGGGAGGTCGACGAGCAGTACTTC. The encoded protein is CASSLQREVDEQYF. The V and J genes are TRBV7-2 and TRBJ2-7; the match to TRBD2 covers 9 bases. J lost 5 bases, V lost 5 bases, and 7 bases had no gene match. Germline CDR1 is SGHTA and CDR2 is FQGNSA. The CDR3 runs 14 residues.

The J gene is TRBJ2-3, the V gene TRBV11-1; 8 bases map to TRBD2. The V gene end was trimmed by 3 bases and the J gene end by 2 bases; junction bases not matched to a gene: 4. The CDR3 extends over 15 amino acids. The germline gives CDR1 SGHAT, CDR2 FQDESV (reference sequence). The CDR3 region is CASSLSGRDTDTQYF. The CDR3, as DNA: TGTGCCAGCAGCTTGAGCGGGAGAGACACAGATACGCAGTATTTT.

This clone has at least ten counts. This specimen includes other DNA sequences encoding the same CDR3. CDR3 sequence: CSATRGGDGYTF. CDR3 DNA: TGCAGCGCTACAAGGGGGGGAGATGGCTACACCTTC. The V gene is TRBV29-1, the J gene TRBJ1-2; D may be TRBD1 (6 bases). The length of the CDR3 is 12 residues. The V and J ends lost 7 bases and 6 bases respectively, with 15 bases between them. Germline-derived CDR1 and CDR2 are SQVTM and ANQGSEA.

This clone turned up a few times. The chain has TRBV6-4 and TRBJ2-5; D unresolved. V was trimmed by 7 bases and J by 10 bases, leaving 19 bases between them. Germline V lookup: CDR1 MRHNA, CDR2 SNTAGT. The CDR3 runs to 13 residues. CDR3 sequence (DNA): TGTGCCAGCATGGAGAGCCCCCCGAGAGACCAGTACTTC. This gives the protein CASMESPPRDQYF.

Ten or more counts support this clone. This rearrangement joins TRBV11-2 to TRBJ2-7, with D perhaps TRBD2 (5 bases). Germline CDR1 SGHAT, CDR2 FQNNGV. There are 13 residues in the CDR3. V lost 5 bases and J lost 2, with 10 bases in between. CDR3 DNA: TGTGCCAGCAGCATGGACTGGACCTACGAGCAGTACTTC. Its translation is CASSMDWTYEQYF.

This clone was seen many times. The J gene is TRBJ2-1, the V gene TRBV7-3; D may be TRBD2 (7 bases). Deletions cut 4 bases from V and 10 bases from J, with 23 bases between. This CDR3 has 16 amino acids. Germline V gene data show CDR1 as SGHTA and CDR2 as FQGTGA. This CDR3 is CASSSLRGEGLLEQFF. The CDR3 DNA reads as TGTGCCAGCAGCTCTCTAAGGGGGGAGGGCCTTTTAGAGCAGTTCTTC.

This clone was picked up many times. The chain employs TRBV28 and TRBJ2-1; 11 nucleotides line up with TRBD2. CDR1 is MDHEN and CDR2 is SYDVKM in the germline V gene. CDR3 size: 18 residues. Trimming cost V 9 bases and J 0 bases; bases outside gene matches: 13. The CDR3 sequence is CASKPGLAVLSSYNEQFF. In DNA, the CDR3 is TGTGCCAGTAAACCGGGACTAGCGGTATTGAGCTCCTACAATGAGCAGTTCTTC. Full variable domain (remainder filled in from reference TRBV28 and TRBJ2-1): DVKVTQSSRYLVKRTGEKVFLECVQDMDHENMFWYRQDPGLGLRLIYFSYDVKMKEKGDIPEGYSVSREKKERFSLILESASTNQTSMYLCASKPGLAVLSSYNEQFFGPGTRLTVL.

About this clone itself: This may stem from a read error, because a much larger clone lies one nucleotide away. The chain carries TRBV19 and TRBJ2-1; D is undetermined. The CDR3 has 13 residues. Looked up from germline, CDR1 is LNHDA and CDR2 is SQIVND (reference sequence). The V end lost 5 bases, the J end lost 9 bases, and 14 bases lay between the germline ends. The CDR3 here is CASSPGPLAEQFF. The CDR3 DNA reads as TGTGCCAGTAGTCCGGGTCCTCTGGCTGAGCAGTTCTTC.

As regards this clone: A much larger clone sits a single nucleotide away, making a read error possible. The V gene is TRBV2, the J gene TRBJ2-5, with 14 bases fitting TRBD2. CDR1 SNHLY and CDR2 FYNNEI come from the germline V gene. The CDR3 runs 15 residues. CDR3 residues: CASSGTSGRLETKYF. CDR3 sequence (DNA): TGTGCCAGCAGTGGGACTAGCGGGAGGTTGGAGACCAAGTACTTC.

This sequence joins TRBV6-1 and TRBJ2-1; the D call may be TRBD1 or TRBD2 (5 bases each). The ends were cut back, 7 bases at V and 5 bases at J, with 12 bases in the middle. Germline loops: CDR1 MNHNS, CDR2 SASEGT. This CDR3 contains 13 residues. The CDR3 is CASKGTLNNEQFF. The CDR3 DNA reads TGTGCCAGCAAAGGGACGTTGAACAATGAGCAGTTCTTC.

Many counts were recorded for this clone. This chain connects TRBV7-8 to TRBJ2-1; 7 bases agree with TRBD2. After removal of 1 base from V and 0 bases from J, the junction contained 0 bases not matched to a gene. The germline V gene encodes CDR1 SGHVS and CDR2 FQNEAQ. The length of the CDR3 is 15 residues. The CDR3 region is CASSLGTSSYNEQFF. The CDR3 DNA reads TGTGCCAGCAGCTTAGGGACTAGCTCCTACAATGAGCAGTTCTTC.

This clone has only a few counts. This clone may be a read error of a much larger clone one base away. The V and J genes are TRBV20-1 and TRBJ2-1; 11 bases agree with TRBD2. The CDR3 covers 18 residues. Trimming took 6 bases from V and 7 from J; bases not matched to a gene: 20. Germline V lookup: CDR1 DFQATT, CDR2 SNEGSKA (reference sequence). CDR3 loop: CSADPGTSGAVVLNEQFF. CDR3 bases: TGCAGTGCCGATCCCGGGACTAGCGGAGCCGTAGTTCTGAATGAGCAGTTCTTC.

This clone has at least ten counts. The CDR3 nucleotides are TGTGCCAGCAGCCAAGGGGGGGTCGGGACCCAGTACTTC. Residues: CASSQGGVGTQYF. The chain has TRBV3-1 and TRBJ2-5, with D possibly matching TRBD2 (6 bases). Germline V gives CDR1 LGHDT, CDR2 YNNKEL (reference sequence). The CDR3 extends over 13 amino acids. V was cut by 1 base and J by 7 bases, with 10 bases left in between.

This clone was seen a handful of times. One base away lies a much larger clone, so this may be a sequencing read error. The gene calls are TRBV28 and TRBJ2-5; tentatively, D is TRBD1 (6 bases). The CDR3 runs to 15 residues. CDR1 is MDHEN, CDR2 SYDVKM, per germline. CDR3 sequence: CANSLMSTGRETQYF. The CDR3 DNA reads TGTGCCAACAGTTTAATGTCAACAGGGCGAGAGACCCAGTACTTC.

Turning to this clone: One base away lies a much larger clone, so this may be a sequencing read error. The chain carries TRBV5-1 and TRBJ2-2, with D maybe TRBD1 (6 bases). This CDR3 has 14 amino acids. Trimming stripped 4 bases from V and 5 bases from J, with 12 bases between. The V gene's germline CDR1 is SGHRS and CDR2 YFSETQ. CDR3 sequence: CASSVEQGTGELFF. The CDR3 DNA sequence: TGCGCCAGCAGCGTGGAACAGGGAACCGGGGAGCTGTTTTTT.

This chain uses TRBV7-9 with TRBJ2-7, with D perhaps matching TRBD2 (6 bases). CDR3 size: 14 residues. Germline V gives CDR1 SEHNR, CDR2 FQNEAQ (reference sequence). V gave up 2 bases and J gave up 6 bases, with 14 bases separating them. The CDR3 is CASSLLWEVCEQYF. As DNA, the CDR3 is TGTGCCAGCAGCTTACTGTGGGAGGTCTGCGAGCAGTACTTC.

This clone was counted once. This may arise from a read error, as a much more abundant clone is one base away. The rearrangement uses TRBV12-1 and TRBJ2-1; TRBD2 is the table's D call and was not checked against the DNA. TRBV12-1 is designated a pseudogene. The CDR3 contains 20 residues. The CDR3 DNA reads as TGTGCCAGCAGTCTTTCCCCTTTTCGGACTGGCGGGAGGGTCCACAATGAGCAGTTCTTC. This encodes CASSLSPFRTGGRVHNEQFF.

This clone was recorded many times. In DNA form, the CDR3 reads TGCGCCAGCAGCCGAACCTACAATGAGCAGTTCTTC. Residues: CASSRTYNEQFF. This chain joins TRBV5-1 and TRBJ2-1; no reliable D call. CDR1 and CDR2 from the germline V gene are SGHRS and YFSETQ. V lost 4 bases to trimming and J lost 2 bases, with 4 bases between them. The CDR3 is 12 amino acids.

This clone was counted between two and nine times. Being one base from a much bigger clone, this may be a read error. This sequence joins TRBV9 and TRBJ1-2, with D maybe TRBD1 (5 bases). CDR1 is SGDLS and CDR2 is YYNGEE in the germline V gene. This CDR3 has 17 residues. Trimming took 4 bases from V and 3 from J, leaving 22 bases between them. CDR3 residues: CASSPRGGQWGDYGYTF. CDR3 nucleotides: TGTGCCAGCAGCCCAAGAGGTGGGCAGTGGGGGGACTATGGCTACACCTTC.

This clone is classed as medium-sized (0.01 to 0.1%). The gene calls are TRBV6-1 and TRBJ2-7; weak D call: TRBD2 (6 bases). The CDR3 length is 16 residues. V dropped 6 bases and J dropped 0 bases, with 18 bases sitting between them. Germline CDR1 and CDR2: MNHNS and SASEGT. The CDR3 nucleotides are TGTGCCAGCAGGGTGTTCGGGACTGACAGCTCCTACGAGCAGTACTTC. Its translation is CASRVFGTDSSYEQYF.

A word on this clone: A single base separates this from a much larger clone, so it may be a read error. The chain combines TRBV3-1 with TRBJ1-5; 8 bases fit TRBD1. The CDR3 totals 15 residues. Trimming cost V 5 bases and J 7 bases; bases outside gene matches: 10. Germline CDR1 reads LGHDT; CDR2 reads YNNKEL (reference sequence). Here the CDR3 reads CASSKGTGRRQPQHF. CDR3 sequence (DNA): TGTGCCAGCAGCAAAGGGACAGGAAGGAGGCAGCCCCAGCATTTT.

The chain joins TRBV4-2 to TRBJ2-2; 11 positions match TRBD2. V shed 0 bases, J shed 6 bases, and the junction held 9 bases outside the gene matches. The CDR3 runs to 18 residues. CDR1 is LGHNA, CDR2 YNFKEQ, per germline. Here the CDR3 reads CASSQERASGRRAGELFF. The CDR3 nucleotides read TGTGCCAGCAGCCAAGAAAGGGCTAGCGGGAGGAGGGCCGGGGAGCTGTTTTTT.

This clone turned up a few times. A much larger clone differs from this one at a single base, so this may be a read error. Other DNA sequences from this sample encode an identical CDR3 as well. The gene calls are TRBV24-1 and TRBJ2-3; D gene unclear. This CDR3 region has 15 residues. Germline values: CDR1 KGHDR, CDR2 SFDVKD. The CDR3 DNA reads as TGTGCCACCAGTGACTCCTGGCGGACCACAGACACGCAGTATTTT. It specifies CATSDSWRTTDTQYF.

As to this clone: At one end, the junction sequence differs from germline, possibly due to a read error. The chain has TRBV27 and TRBJ2-3; 8 nucleotides agree with TRBD2. CDR3 length: 16 residues. Looked up from germline, CDR1 is MNHEY and CDR2 is SMNVEV (reference sequence). Here the CDR3 reads CASSHSLSGIADKQYF. As DNA, the CDR3 is TGTGCCAGCAGTCATTCCCTTAGCGGGATCGCAGATAAGCAGTATTTT.

The J gene is TRBJ2-7, the V gene TRBV20-1, with a weak D call TRBD2 (6 bases). The CDR3 runs to 16 residues. Per germline, CDR1 DFQATT and CDR2 SNEGSKA (reference sequence). Trimming left V 2 bases short and J 4 bases short, with 21 bases between. The CDR3 DNA is TGCAGTGCTAGAAAGCTGGTTGGGGGAGGCGGGTACGAGCAGTACTTC. Amino acids: CSARKLVGGGGYEQYF.